A selection of T cell receptor beta chains follows, all from one sample in a study of tumor-infiltrating lymphocytes in primary liver carcinoma. From the multiplex PCR reads, TCRdb called clonotypes with MiXCR, one entry per CDR3 protein. The data contain 99,000 or so distinct CDR3 sequences, 69% of them singletons. The sequenced sample consisted of liver tumor tissue from sampling region 5. The receptors shown here come from a woman aged 55-75 years with primary liver carcinoma and hepatitis B virus infection. CDR3s leave out the opening cysteine and the closing phenylalanine or tryptophan.

v_gene,j_gene,CDR3aa
TRBV28,TRBJ1-1,ASSSPLTAWMNNEAF
TRBV7-9,TRBJ1-1,ASSRVGAGAMDTEAF
TRBV6-4,TRBJ2-1,AILAGELYNEQF
TRBV12-3/TRBV12-4,TRBJ1-1,VSSYPRPSEAF
TRBV28,TRBJ2-3,ASSSDISTDMQY
TRBV11-3,TRBJ2-5,ASSQGLAGVKETQY
TRBV6-5,TRBJ2-2,ASSYQKTGVLF
TRBV29-1,TRBJ1-2,SVKDRGDRGLHGYT
TRBV7-8,TRBJ1-3,ASSPDKQGGGYTIY
TRBV12-3/TRBV12-4,TRBJ1-1,ASSSNKGRATKAF
TRBV11-3,TRBJ2-1,ASSLETSGYNEQF
TRBV11-3,TRBJ2-3,ASSRSAGQRASDTQY
TRBV7-8,TRBJ2-7,ASSLFLAGTEYEQY
TRBV6-5,TRBJ2-7,TSDSSGRSGEQY
TRBV5-1,TRBJ2-1,ASSLFGVAGVGSNKQF
TRBV28,TRBJ2-1,ASSSRRRGYNEQF
TRBV7-2,TRBJ1-5,ASSSGINQPQH
TRBV10-1,TRBJ2-2,ASSRSAGSGSGELF
TRBV28,TRBJ1-2,ASSLAVYGFT
TRBV29-1,TRBJ2-3,RVETRADTQY
TRBV2,TRBJ2-3,ASRRAPPDTQY
TRBV4-2,TRBJ2-7,ASNQKMGEQY
TRBV28,TRBJ2-4,ASRKRDSGNNQY
TRBV12-3/TRBV12-4,TRBJ1-1,ASSTGTGTEAF
TRBV11-1,TRBJ2-7,ASSLPENYGQY
TRBV11-3,TRBJ2-1,ASSFRDFSNEQF